The 20 T cell receptor beta chains below all came from one sample that was sequenced in a study of T cells after yellow fever vaccination (dated by TCRdb to about 2019). Libraries were prepared through 5' RACE. Sequencing relied on an Illumina NovaSeq 6000. TCRdb ran its own pipeline on the public reads, namely fastp trimming at Q25 and MiXCR clone calling, and kept in-frame beta chains. Under each unique CDR3 protein, matching rows form one entry showing the most common genes and DNA. The sample table shows just over 250,000 distinct CDR3 sequences, and 5.2% are seen once. The top ten clonotypes cover 2.5% to 4% of the sample. The treatment or condition label, read with the paper, signifies: live attenuated yellow fever vaccine strain. The specimen comprised CD4+ T cells sorted from PBMCs, sampled on the day of the yellow fever booster vaccination. Receptors originate from a man between 18 and 35 years old who received the YFV17D yellow fever vaccine.

J is TRBJ2-5 and V is TRBV4-2, with TRBD2 identical over 9 bases. Germline CDR1 and CDR2: LGHNA and YNFKEQ. This CDR3 contains 16 residues. V dropped 4 bases and J dropped 6; count of bases not matched to a gene: 12. The CDR3 DNA sequence: TGTGCCAGCAGCCGGAGGAGTGTAGCGGGGGAACAGACCCAGTACTTC. Its translation is CASSRRSVAGEQTQYF.

V and J are TRBV4-1 and TRBJ1-1, with no clear D. Germline V gene lookup returns CDR1 MGHRA and CDR2 YSYEKL. The length of the CDR3 is 13 residues. Trimming left V 4 bases short and J 7 bases short, with 13 bases between. CDR3: CASSRGPAGEAFF. The DNA for the CDR3 is TGCGCCAGCAGCCGTGGACCGGCGGGTGAAGCTTTCTTT.

The V and J genes are TRBV4-3 and TRBJ2-2, with a tentative D call TRBD2 (6 bases). The germline V and J ends were trimmed by 8 bases and 7 bases, with 17 bases remaining between them. Germline V gene sequence: CDR1 LGHNA, CDR2 YSLEER. This CDR3 is built from 14 residues. The CDR3 reads CASSSRVRDGELFF. The CDR3 DNA sequence: TGCGCCAGCTCCTCCAGGGTGCGGGACGGGGAGCTGTTTTTT.

This clonotype has a handful of counts. V gene TRBV20-1 combines with J gene TRBJ1-6; no clear D. Trimming removed 0 bases at V and 10 bases at J, with 16 bases between. Looked up from germline, CDR1 is DFQATT and CDR2 is SNEGSKA (reference sequence). CDR3 size: 15 residues. The CDR3 region is CSARDRALELSPLHF. CDR3 nucleotides: TGCAGTGCTAGAGATAGGGCCCTCGAGTTGTCACCCCTCCACTTT.

This clonotype showed up many times. The chain carries TRBV5-6 and TRBJ1-1, with D hard to call. This CDR3 region has 16 residues. Germline V lookup: CDR1 SGHDT, CDR2 YYEEEE. V was pared by 3 bases and J by 4 bases, with 19 bases between. CDR3 bases: TGTGCCAGCAGCTCGGTGGGGTTCATCGGGAGCACTGAAGCTTTCTTT. It is translated as CASSSVGFIGSTEAFF.

V and J are TRBV7-9 and TRBJ2-5; D is uncertain. CDR3 length equals 12 residues. The germline V gene has CDR1 SEHNR and CDR2 FQNEAQ (reference sequence). V was trimmed by 4 bases and J by 3 bases, leaving 6 bases between them. CDR3 nucleotides: TGTGCCAGCAGCTGGTTGGAAGAGACCCAGTACTTC. This gives the protein CASSWLEETQYF.

Many counts were recorded for this clonotype. The chain has TRBV7-2 and TRBJ2-3, with 8 bases fitting TRBD2. Losses at the gene ends were 5 bases for V and 1 base for J; bases not matched to a gene: 8. Germline CDR1 SGHTA, CDR2 FQGNSA. This CDR3 is 16 amino acids long. The CDR3 region is CASSPSQAGGTDTQYF. DNA of the CDR3: TGTGCCAGCAGCCCCTCCCAAGCGGGGGGCACAGATACGCAGTATTTT.

This clonotype has a count of ten or more. The chain uses TRBV7-2 and TRBJ2-7; D unclear. Germline lookup yields CDR1 SGHTA and CDR2 FQGNSA. V lost 2 bases to trimming and J lost 3 bases, with 11 bases between them. The CDR3 sequence is 14 residues long. The CDR3 loop is CASSLFPLGYEQYF. The CDR3 DNA reads TGTGCCAGCAGCTTATTCCCTTTGGGCTACGAGCAGTACTTC.

This clonotype was detected only a few times. The rearrangement joins TRBV9 to TRBJ2-5; tentatively, D is TRBD2 (6 bases). V was shortened by 0 bases and J by 5 bases, with 20 bases between the two germline ends. Germline V gene sequence: CDR1 SGDLS, CDR2 YYNGEE. The CDR3 length is 17 residues. The CDR3 nucleotides read TGTGCCAGCAGCGTAGGCAGGAGGGTAGGGAGCCAGGAGACCCAGTACTTC. It codes for CASSVGRRVGSQETQYF.

There are a few counts of this clonotype. The CDR3: CASSWIRGSNGYTF. CDR3 nucleotide sequence: TGTGCCAGCAGTTGGATCAGGGGGAGTAATGGCTACACCTTC. J is TRBJ1-2 and V is TRBV6-5, with 7 bases matching TRBD1. The CDR3 covers 14 residues. From germline, CDR1 is MNHEY and CDR2 SVGAGI. V lost 4 bases, J lost 6 bases, and 8 bases stayed unmatched.

In its sample, this clonotype was seen a few times. This rearrangement joins TRBV20-1 to TRBJ2-3; 13 bases match TRBD2. CDR1 is DFQATT and CDR2 is SNEGSKA in the germline V gene (reference sequence). Unmatched junction bases numbered 11, after V lost 1 base and J lost 4 bases. CDR3 length: 18 amino acids. The CDR3 DNA reads as TGCAGTGCTAGAGCTACTAGCGGGGGGGCCGTGAGCCCAGATACGCAGTATTTT. Translating it yields CSARATSGGAVSPDTQYF.

Many counts were recorded for this clonotype. This chain links TRBV5-6 with TRBJ2-7; no definite D call. Germline lookup yields CDR1 SGHDT and CDR2 YYEEEE. The CDR3 consists of 17 residues. V was shortened by 0 bases and J by 0 bases, with 16 bases between the two germline ends. In DNA form, the CDR3 reads TGTGCCAGCAGCTTGGGGATGGTTGGGCCCGGCTCCTACGAGCAGTACTTC. The encoded protein is CASSLGMVGPGSYEQYF.

This clonotype occurred many times. The chain links TRBV11-2 to TRBJ2-3; D possibly corresponds to TRBD2 (6 bases). Germline-derived CDR1 and CDR2 are SGHAT and FQNNGV. The V end was cut by 3 bases, the J end by 3 bases, with 13 bases between. The CDR3 contains 15 residues. In DNA, the CDR3 is TGTGCCAGCAGCTTCCCGGGAGCTAGGACAGATACGCAGTATTTT. Protein sequence: CASSFPGARTDTQYF. Full variable domain (outside the CDR3, taken from reference TRBV11-2 and TRBJ2-3): EAGVAQSPRYKIIEKRQSVAFWCNPISGHATLYWYQQILGQGPKLLIQFQNNGVVDDSQLPKDRFSAERLKGVDSTLKIQPAKLEDSAVYLCASSFPGARTDTQYFGPGTRLTVL.

The chain recombines TRBV5-1 with TRBJ2-4; the match to TRBD1 covers 8 bases. This CDR3 is built from 14 residues. Losses at the gene ends were 7 bases for V and 6 bases for J; bases not matched to a gene: 9. Germline V CDR1 and CDR2: SGHRS, YFSETQ. The CDR3 reads CASAPGQARNIQYF. The CDR3 nucleotides are TGCGCCAGCGCTCCGGGACAGGCCCGAAACATTCAGTACTTC.

This clonotype was counted only a few times. V usage is TRBV11-1 and J usage is TRBJ2-2, with 12 bases aligning to TRBD1. V gave up 0 bases and J gave up 0 bases; unmatched junction bases: 14. CDR3 length: 22 residues. In germline, CDR1 is SGHAT, CDR2 FQDESV (reference sequence). This CDR3 reads CASSLALGKEGQGATNTGELFF. For the CDR3, the DNA is TGTGCCAGCAGCTTAGCGCTAGGAAAGGAGGGACAGGGGGCTACGAACACCGGGGAGCTGTTTTTT.

This clonotype was observed a handful of times. The chain joins TRBV7-3 to TRBJ2-5; D not resolved. V shed 4 bases and J shed 5 bases, with 11 bases lying between them. The V gene's germline CDR1 is SGHTA and CDR2 FQGTGA. This CDR3 spans 13 amino acids. CDR3 protein: CASSYRAQETQYF. The CDR3 bases are TGTGCCAGCAGCTACCGGGCTCAGGAGACCCAGTACTTC.

This clonotype was detected only a few times. V is TRBV2 and J is TRBJ1-1, with no clear D. V was pared by 7 bases and J by 1 base, with 10 bases between. This CDR3 is built from 13 residues. Germline V lookup: CDR1 SNHLY, CDR2 FYNNEI. The CDR3 sequence is CASIKETNTEAFF. CDR3 coding DNA: TGTGCCAGCATTAAGGAAACGAACACTGAAGCTTTCTTT.

This clonotype was counted at least ten times. The chain is built from TRBV20-1 and TRBJ2-4, with 8 nucleotides matching TRBD2. CDR1 is DFQATT, CDR2 SNEGSKA, per germline (reference sequence). The CDR3 contains 14 residues. Trimming cost V 3 bases and J 3 bases; bases outside gene matches: 4. The CDR3 nucleotides are TGCAGTGCTAGCGGGGGGGCCGGCAAAAACATTCAGTACTTC. Amino acids: CSASGGAGKNIQYF.

This clonotype was counted only a few times. V and J are TRBV5-1 and TRBJ1-3, with D possibly TRBD1 on 5 matching bases. Looked up from germline, CDR1 is SGHRS and CDR2 is YFSETQ. Between the trimmed V and J ends, which lost 2 bases and 0 bases, there was a span of 12 bases. This CDR3 has 16 amino acids. The CDR3 region is CASSLIDSLSGNTIYF. The CDR3 DNA reads TGCGCCAGCAGCTTAATCGACAGTCTCTCTGGAAACACCATATATTTT.

The rearrangement joins TRBV25-1 to TRBJ2-3; TRBD1 or TRBD2 may be the D gene (5 bases each). Trimming cost V 5 bases and J 4 bases, with 16 bases left between them. This CDR3 spans 15 amino acids. CDR1 and CDR2 (germline): MGHDK, SYGVNS. The CDR3 protein is CASSSSGTLPDTQYF. CDR3 coding DNA: TGTGCCAGCAGTTCATCGGGGACCCTTCCAGATACGCAGTATTTT.